This TCR beta chain emerged from a study of T cell repertoires in cytomegalovirus infection. CDR3 length: 14 amino acids. J lost 8 bases, V lost 8 bases, and 12 bases had no gene match. Of note for this clonotype: The target antigen is unknown. Given a much more abundant clone one base away, this may be a read error.

Regarding the study as a whole: Based on cumulative public TCR beta family frequency, carriers of CMV plus the relevant HLA were identified.

TCRdb reprocessed the reads via MiXCR and lists one record per CDR3 protein. The sample records under 850,000 distinct CDR3 sequences, less than 40% being singletons. The sequenced material came from PBMCs. This TCR was sampled from a human donor in good health (CMV status not recorded). Some clones in this sample may be carry-over from other donors' samples. The chain couples TRBV12-3 or TRBV12-4 to TRBJ2-1; 7 nucleotides match TRBD1. The CDR3 loop reads CASRPGQRADEQFF. Here the CDR3 DNA reads TGTGCCAGCCGACCGGGACAGAGGGCAGATGAGCAGTTCTTC.